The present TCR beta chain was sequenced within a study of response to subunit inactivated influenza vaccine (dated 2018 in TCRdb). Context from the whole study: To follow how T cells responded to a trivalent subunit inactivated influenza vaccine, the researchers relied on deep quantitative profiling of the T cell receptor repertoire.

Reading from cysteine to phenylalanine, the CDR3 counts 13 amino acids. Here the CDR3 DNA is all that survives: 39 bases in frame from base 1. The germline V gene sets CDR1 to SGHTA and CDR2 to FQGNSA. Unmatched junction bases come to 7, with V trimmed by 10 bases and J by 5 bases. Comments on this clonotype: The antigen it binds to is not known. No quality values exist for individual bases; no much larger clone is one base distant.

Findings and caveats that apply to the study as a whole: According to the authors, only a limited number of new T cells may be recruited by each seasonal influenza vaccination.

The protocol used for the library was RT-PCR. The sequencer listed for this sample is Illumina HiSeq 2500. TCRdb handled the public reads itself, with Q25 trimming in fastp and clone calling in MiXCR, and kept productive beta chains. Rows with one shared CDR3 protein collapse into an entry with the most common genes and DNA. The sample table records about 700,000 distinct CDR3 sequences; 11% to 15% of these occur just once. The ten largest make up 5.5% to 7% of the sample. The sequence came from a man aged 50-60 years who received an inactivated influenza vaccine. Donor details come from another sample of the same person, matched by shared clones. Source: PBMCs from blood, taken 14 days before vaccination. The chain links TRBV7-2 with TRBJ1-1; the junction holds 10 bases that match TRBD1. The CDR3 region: CATGQGGLTEAFF. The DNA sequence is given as TGTGCCACTGGACAGGGGGGGTTGACTGAAGCTTTCTTT.